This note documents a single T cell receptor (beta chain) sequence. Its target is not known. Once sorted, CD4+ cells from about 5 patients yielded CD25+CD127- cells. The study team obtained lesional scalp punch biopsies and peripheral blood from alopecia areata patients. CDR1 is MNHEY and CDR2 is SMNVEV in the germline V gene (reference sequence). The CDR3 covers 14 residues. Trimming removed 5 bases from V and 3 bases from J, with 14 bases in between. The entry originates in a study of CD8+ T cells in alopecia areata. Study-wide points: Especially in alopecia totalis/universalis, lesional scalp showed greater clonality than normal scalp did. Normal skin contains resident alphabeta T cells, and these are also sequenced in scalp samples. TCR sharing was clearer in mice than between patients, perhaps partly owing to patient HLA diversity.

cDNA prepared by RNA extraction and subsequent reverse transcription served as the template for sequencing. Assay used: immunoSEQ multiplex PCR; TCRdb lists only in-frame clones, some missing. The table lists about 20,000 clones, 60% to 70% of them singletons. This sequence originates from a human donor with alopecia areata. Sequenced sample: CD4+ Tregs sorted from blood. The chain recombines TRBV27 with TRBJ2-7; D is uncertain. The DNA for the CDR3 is TGTGCCAGCAGTCCCCGTGGCTGGCTCTACGAGCAGTACTTC. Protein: CASSPRGWLYEQYF.